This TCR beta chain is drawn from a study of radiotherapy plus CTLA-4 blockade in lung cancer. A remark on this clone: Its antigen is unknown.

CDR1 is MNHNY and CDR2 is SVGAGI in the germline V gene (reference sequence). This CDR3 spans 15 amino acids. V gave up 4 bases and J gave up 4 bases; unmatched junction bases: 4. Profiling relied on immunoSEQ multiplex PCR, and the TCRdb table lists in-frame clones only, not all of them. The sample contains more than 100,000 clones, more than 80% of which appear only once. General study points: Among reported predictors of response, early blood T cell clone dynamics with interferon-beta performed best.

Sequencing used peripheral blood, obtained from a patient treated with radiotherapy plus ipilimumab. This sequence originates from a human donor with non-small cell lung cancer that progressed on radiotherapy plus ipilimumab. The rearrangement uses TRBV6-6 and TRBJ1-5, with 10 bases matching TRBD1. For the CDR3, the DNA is TGTGCCAGCAGTTCACCGGGACAGGGGAATCAGCCCCAGCATTTT. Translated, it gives CASSSPGQGNQPQHF.